This entry lists 20 T cell receptor beta chains sequenced from one sample in a study of T cell responses to AZD1222 COVID-19 vaccine. Method: immunoSEQ multiplex PCR; TCRdb's copy keeps in-frame clones and lacks some. This table holds some 110,000 clones, around 91% found once. The sample in question was peripheral blood, obtained 28 days after the second AZD1222 dose. The receptors stem from an adult who received the AZD1222 COVID-19 vaccine.

The chain employs TRBV7-9 and TRBJ2-1; TRBD1 matches 10 bases. Germline-derived CDR1 and CDR2 are SEHNR and FQNEAQ (reference sequence). Unmatched junction bases numbered 11, after V lost 2 bases and J lost 7 bases. The CDR3 has 17 amino acids. This CDR3 is CASSLSSGQGVGNEQFF. The CDR3 nucleotides read TGTGCCAGCAGCTTAAGTTCCGGACAGGGGGTAGGGAATGAGCAGTTCTTC.

The CDR3: CASSLWGTRIENTIYF. The CDR3 DNA reads as TGCGCCAGCAGCCTCTGGGGCACCAGGATCGAGAACACCATATATTTT. The chain links TRBV4-1 to TRBJ1-3; TRBD1 might be the D (5 bases). CDR3 length equals 16 residues. Per germline, CDR1 MGHRA and CDR2 YSYEKL. Between the trimmed V and J ends, which lost 4 bases and 7 bases, there was a span of 20 bases.

This clone was observed a handful of times. V gene TRBV7-8 combines with J gene TRBJ1-4; 7 positions agree with TRBD1. CDR1 is SGHVS, CDR2 FQNEAQ, per germline. This CDR3 is 14 amino acids long. V dropped 5 bases and J dropped 4; count of bases not matched to a gene: 4. The CDR3: CASSRDRDNEKLFF. The CDR3 nucleotides read TGTGCCAGCAGCCGCGACAGGGATAATGAAAAACTGTTTTTT.

This chain joins TRBV6-6 and TRBJ1-3, with TRBD1 matching over 7 bases. CDR3 length: 17 residues. CDR1 is MNHNY, CDR2 SVGAGI, per germline (reference sequence). V shed 5 bases, J shed 0 bases, and the junction held 10 bases outside the gene matches. The CDR3 DNA is TGTGCCAGCAGTCCCGTCGGGACAGTCGACTCTGGAAACACCATATATTTT. It yields the protein CASSPVGTVDSGNTIYF.

The chain couples TRBV21-1 to TRBJ2-5; the table names TRBD2, a call not compared with the DNA. TRBV21-1 is listed as a pseudogene. The CDR3 contains 16 residues. CDR3 amino acids: CASSQPGLCFGETQYF. The CDR3, as DNA: TGTGCCAGCAGCCAACCGGGGTTATGTTTTGGGGAGACCCAGTACTTC.

The CDR3 sequence: CSVITRGLGEPQHF. CDR3 in DNA: TGCAGCGTAATAACCCGAGGGCTTGGTGAGCCCCAGCATTTT. The rearrangement uses TRBV29-1 and TRBJ1-5; D is unresolved. Germline-derived CDR1 and CDR2 are SQVTM and ANQGSEA. CDR3 length: 14 amino acids. Trimming pared 6 bases from V and 8 bases from J, leaving 20 bases between.

This clone was recorded a few times. J is TRBJ1-2 and V is TRBV19; 7 nucleotides agree with TRBD1. Germline V CDR1 and CDR2: LNHDA, SQIVND (reference sequence). The CDR3 is 13 residues long. V dropped 4 bases and J dropped 3; count of bases not matched to a gene: 2. The CDR3 is CASSKDRDYGYTF. Written as DNA, the CDR3 is TGTGCCAGTAGTAAAGACAGGGACTATGGCTACACCTTC.

This chain links TRBV2 with TRBJ1-4, with 8 bases aligning to TRBD1. The J call is doubtful: the DNA matches TRBJ2-2 better. The CDR3 contains 13 residues. Germline V gene lookup returns CDR1 SNHLY and CDR2 FYNNEI. CDR3 bases: TGTGCCAGCAGTGCCCAGGGGGCGCTGGAGCTGTTTTTT. Amino acids: CASSAQGALELFF.

The rearrangement uses TRBV19 and TRBJ2-1; D is ambiguous. The V end was cut by 3 bases, the J end by 6 bases, with 18 bases between. The germline V gene encodes CDR1 LNHDA and CDR2 SQIVND (reference sequence). The CDR3 has 16 amino acids. The CDR3 sequence: CASSITQTNYGNEQFF. The CDR3 DNA follows: TGTGCCAGTAGTATCACTCAGACCAACTATGGCAATGAGCAGTTCTTC.

V is TRBV3-1 (or the pseudogene TRBV3-2) and J is TRBJ2-3, with 8 nucleotides matching TRBD2. The CDR3 runs to 16 residues. V lost 0 bases to trimming and J lost 4 bases; unmatched junction nucleotides: 6. The germline gives CDR1 LGHDT, CDR2 YNNKEL (reference sequence). CDR3 residues: CASSQDASGGADTQYF. CDR3 nucleotide sequence: TGTGCCAGCAGCCAAGATGCCAGCGGGGGTGCAGATACGCAGTATTTT.

The V call is TRBV4-1, the J call TRBJ1-2, with 9 bases identical to TRBD1. Germline lookup yields CDR1 MGHRA and CDR2 YSYEKL. The CDR3 sequence is 16 residues long. The V and J ends lost 3 bases and 8 bases, in that order; junction bases with no gene match: 13. CDR3 nucleotides: TGCGCCAGCAGCCAGGAAACAGGGGGCGTTAGTGGAGGCTACACCTTC. As protein: CASSQETGGVSGGYTF.

This chain connects TRBV18 to TRBJ2-2; no clear D gene. This CDR3 spans 15 amino acids. Trimming took 4 bases from V and 3 from J, leaving 12 bases between them. Germline V gives CDR1 KGHSH, CDR2 LQKENI. CDR3 protein: CASSRWAGDTGELFF. The CDR3 region has the DNA TGTGCCAGCTCACGGTGGGCAGGAGACACCGGGGAGCTGTTTTTT. Looking up the rest from reference TRBV18 and TRBJ2-2 gives the full variable domain: NAGVMQNPRHLVRRRGQEARLRCSPMKGHSHVYWYRQLPEEGLKFMVYLQKENIIDESGMPKERFSAEFPKEGPSILRIQQVVRGDSAAYFCASSRWAGDTGELFFGEGSRLTVL.

V gene TRBV27 combines with J gene TRBJ2-7; tentatively, D is TRBD2 (6 bases). Trimming shortened V by 8 bases and J by 1 base, and 12 bases separated the two germline ends. The CDR3 has 13 residues. CDR1 MNHEY and CDR2 SMNVEV come from the germline V gene (reference sequence). The CDR3 protein is CASGGGRSYEQYF. The CDR3 nucleotides are TGTGCCAGCGGGGGAGGCAGATCCTACGAGCAGTACTTC.

This clone turned up a few times. This rearrangement joins TRBV15 to TRBJ2-5; D may be TRBD2 (5 bases). Germline V gene data show CDR1 as LNHNV and CDR2 as YYDKDF (reference sequence). This CDR3 has 14 amino acids. Trimming left V 5 bases short and J 3 bases short, with 13 bases between. In DNA, the CDR3 is TGTGCCACCAGCCTAGACCGGGGAGAAGAGACCCAGTACTTC. Its protein is CATSLDRGEETQYF.

The chain recombines TRBV12-3 or TRBV12-4 with TRBJ1-1; the D gene is possibly TRBD1 (6 bases). CDR3 size: 11 residues. The V end lost 4 bases, the J end lost 11 bases, and 11 bases lay between the germline ends. CDR3 amino acids: CASSSGQRAFF. In DNA form, the CDR3 reads TGTGCCAGCAGTTCCGGACAGAGGGCTTTCTTT.

The DNA for the CDR3 is TGCGCCAGCAGCCAATCGCTAGCGGGGATGCCGAACACCGGGGAGCTGTTTTTT. It is translated as CASSQSLAGMPNTGELFF. The chain links TRBV4-1 to TRBJ2-2, with 9 bases aligning to TRBD2. V dropped 2 bases and J dropped 0; count of bases not matched to a gene: 7. The CDR3 sequence is 18 residues long. Germline V CDR1 and CDR2: MGHRA, YSYEKL.

The chain couples TRBV5-1 to TRBJ1-1; tentatively, D is TRBD1 (6 bases). The germline V and J ends were trimmed by 4 bases and 6 bases, with 16 bases remaining between them. The CDR3 extends over 14 amino acids. Germline V gene data show CDR1 as SGHRS and CDR2 as YFSETQ. This chain's CDR3 is CASSPAGVGAEAFF. The DNA of the CDR3 is TGCGCCAGCAGCCCCGCAGGGGTAGGCGCTGAAGCTTTCTTT.

The chain joins TRBV5-5 to TRBJ1-4; D gene ambiguous. This CDR3 is built from 14 residues. Germline V gene data show CDR1 as SGHKS and CDR2 as YYEKEE (reference sequence). Trimming stripped 4 bases from V and 8 bases from J, with 15 bases between. Here the CDR3 reads CASSPIPGDEKLFF. CDR3 DNA: TGTGCCAGCAGCCCCATTCCAGGTGACGAAAAACTGTTTTTT.

J is TRBJ1-2 and V is TRBV15, with D perhaps TRBD1 (5 bases). Germline CDR1 LNHNV, CDR2 YYDKDF (reference sequence). The V end was cut by 0 bases, the J end by 3 bases, with 11 bases between. The CDR3 runs 15 residues. The DNA for the CDR3 is TGTGCCACCAGCAGAGATGCTCGGGGGGACTATGGCTACACCTTC. This translates into CATSRDARGDYGYTF.

This CDR3 is CASSQEGERYEQYF. The CDR3 DNA reads TGCGCCAGCAGCCAAGAGGGAGAGCGGTACGAGCAGTACTTC. The chain combines TRBV4-3 with TRBJ2-7, with D possibly TRBD2 on 5 matching bases. The CDR3 consists of 14 residues. The V and J ends lost 0 bases and 4 bases respectively, with 10 bases between them. Germline assignment: CDR1 LGHNA and CDR2 YSLEER.